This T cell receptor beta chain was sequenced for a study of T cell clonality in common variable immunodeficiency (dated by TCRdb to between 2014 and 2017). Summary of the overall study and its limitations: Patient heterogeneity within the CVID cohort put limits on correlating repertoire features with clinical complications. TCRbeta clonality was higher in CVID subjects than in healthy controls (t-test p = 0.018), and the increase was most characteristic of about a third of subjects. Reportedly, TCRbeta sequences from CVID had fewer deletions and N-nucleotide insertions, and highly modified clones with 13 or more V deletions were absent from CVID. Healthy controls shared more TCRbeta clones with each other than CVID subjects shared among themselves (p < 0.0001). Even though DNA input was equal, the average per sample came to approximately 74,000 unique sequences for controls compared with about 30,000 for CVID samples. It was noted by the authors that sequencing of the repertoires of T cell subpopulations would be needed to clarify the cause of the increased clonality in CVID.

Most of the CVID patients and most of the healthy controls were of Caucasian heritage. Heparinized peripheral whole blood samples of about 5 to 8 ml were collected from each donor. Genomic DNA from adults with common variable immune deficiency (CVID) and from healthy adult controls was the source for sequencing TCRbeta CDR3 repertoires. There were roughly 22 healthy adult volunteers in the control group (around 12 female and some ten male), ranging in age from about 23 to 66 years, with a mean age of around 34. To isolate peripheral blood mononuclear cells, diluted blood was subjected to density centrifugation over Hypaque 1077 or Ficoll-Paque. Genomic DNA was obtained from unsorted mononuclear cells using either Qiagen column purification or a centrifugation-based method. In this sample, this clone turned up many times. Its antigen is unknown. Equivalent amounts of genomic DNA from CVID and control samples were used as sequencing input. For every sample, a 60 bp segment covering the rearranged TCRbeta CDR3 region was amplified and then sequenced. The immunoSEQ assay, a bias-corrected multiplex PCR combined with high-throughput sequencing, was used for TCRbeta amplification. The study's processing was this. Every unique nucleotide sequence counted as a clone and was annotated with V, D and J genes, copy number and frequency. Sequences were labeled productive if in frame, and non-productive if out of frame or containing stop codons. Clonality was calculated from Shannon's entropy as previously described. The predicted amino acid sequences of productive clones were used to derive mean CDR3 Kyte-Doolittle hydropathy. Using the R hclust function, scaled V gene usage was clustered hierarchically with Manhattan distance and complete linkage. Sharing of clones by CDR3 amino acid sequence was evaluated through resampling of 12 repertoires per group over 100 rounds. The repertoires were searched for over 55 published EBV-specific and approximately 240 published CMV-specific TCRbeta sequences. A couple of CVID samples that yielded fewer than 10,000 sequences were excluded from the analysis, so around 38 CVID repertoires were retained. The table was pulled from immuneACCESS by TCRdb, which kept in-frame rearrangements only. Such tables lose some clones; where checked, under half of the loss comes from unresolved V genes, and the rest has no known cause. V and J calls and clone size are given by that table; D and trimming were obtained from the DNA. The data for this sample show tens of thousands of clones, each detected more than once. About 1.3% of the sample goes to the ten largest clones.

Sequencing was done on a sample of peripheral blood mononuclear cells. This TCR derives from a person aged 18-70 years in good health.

This receptor carries the CDR3 CASSLGRGGETQYF. The CDR3 bases that were read are TGCGCCAGCAGCTTGGGACGCGGCGGGGAGACC. The chain uses TRBV5-1 and TRBJ2-5; possibly the D gene is TRBD2, per 5 matching bases. Read coverage stops 3 residues before the CDR3 terminus; the germline J gene supplies the remainder. The germline V gene encodes CDR1 SGHRS and CDR2 YFSETQ. V sheds 0 bases and J sheds 5 bases, leaving 11 bases between their ends. Counted from cysteine to phenylalanine, this CDR3 has 14 amino acids. Part of the CDR3 DNA is given, 33 bases translated from base 1.